The source of this T cell receptor beta chain is a study of blood T cell repertoires in COVID-19. In the study overall: Acute and convalescent COVID-19 specimens originated in the United States, Italy and Spain. PBMCs, B-cell-depleted T cells, or T cells were the source of the cDNA or gDNA that made up the material.

In the source study's methods: Amplification with reference gene primers provided the estimates of nucleated cell counts. The repertoire was sequenced with immunoSEQ multiplex PCR; TCRdb's copy has only in-frame clones and lacks some. For V, J and clone size, that table is used; D and trimming come from the DNA. The data show 120,000 or so clones, with roughly four fifths seen just once and 10% to 15% held by the top ten. This CDR3 region has 12 residues. The germline V gene has CDR1 SNHLY and CDR2 FYNNEI. V was clipped by 6 bases and J by 5 bases, with 10 bases between them. This receptor was taken from a man in his fifties or sixties with acute or convalescent COVID-19. The chain employs TRBV2 and TRBJ2-5; the D gene is possibly TRBD1 (6 bases). What was sequenced was peripheral blood. The CDR3: CASRGTGETQYF. The CDR3 DNA reads TGTGCCAGCAGAGGAACAGGGGAGACCCAGTACTTC.